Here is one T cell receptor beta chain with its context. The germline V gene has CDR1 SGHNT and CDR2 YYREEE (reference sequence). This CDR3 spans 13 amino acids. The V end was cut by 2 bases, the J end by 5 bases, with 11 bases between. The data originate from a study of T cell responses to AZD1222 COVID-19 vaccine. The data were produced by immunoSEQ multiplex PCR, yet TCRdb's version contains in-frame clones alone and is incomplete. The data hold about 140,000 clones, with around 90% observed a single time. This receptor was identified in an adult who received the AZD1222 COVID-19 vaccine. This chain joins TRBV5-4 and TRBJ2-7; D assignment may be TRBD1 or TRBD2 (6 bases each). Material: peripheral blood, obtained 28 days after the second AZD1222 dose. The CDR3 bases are TGTGCCAGCAGCTTTTGGGGGGCCGACGAGCAGTACTTC. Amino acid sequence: CASSFWGADEQYF.